Following are 23 T cell receptor beta chains from one sample sequenced in a study of cytotoxic CD8 clonotypes in ibrutinib-treated CLL. Generated by immunoSEQ multiplex PCR, the TCRdb table keeps only in-frame clones and is missing some. The repertoire includes roughly 170,000 clones, approximately 80% of them detected once, and 3.5% to 5.5% sits in the top ten. Specimen: PBMCs, collected after 24 months of ibrutinib treatment. These receptors were obtained from a human donor with chronic lymphocytic leukemia.

The genes are TRBV21-1 and TRBJ2-7; the D call TRBD2 from the table was never checked on the DNA. TRBV21-1 is shown as a pseudogene. This CDR3 comprises 16 residues. The CDR3 bases are TGTGCCAGCAGCAAAGCTTCCGCCGGGACTAGCGGGGAGCAGTACTTC. Its translation is CASSKASAGTSGEQYF.

J is TRBJ1-5 and V is TRBV4-2; the D gene is possibly TRBD1 (5 bases). Germline V CDR1 and CDR2: LGHNA, YNFKEQ. CDR3 size: 17 residues. Trimming pared 4 bases from V and 0 bases from J, leaving 16 bases between. The CDR3 here is CASSPLNGAYSNQPQHF. As DNA, the CDR3 is TGTGCCAGCAGCCCTTTAAACGGGGCGTATAGCAATCAGCCCCAGCATTTT.

J is TRBJ2-3 and V is TRBV5-8; no clear D. V was clipped by 0 bases and J by 4 bases, with 9 bases between them. Germline V gives CDR1 SGHTS, CDR2 YDEGEE. The CDR3 contains 14 residues. CDR3 DNA sequence: TGTGCCAGCAGCTTGGGGAGCACTTCAGATACGCAGTATTTT. It is translated as CASSLGSTSDTQYF. Full variable domain (remainder filled in from reference TRBV5-8 and TRBJ2-3): EAGVTQSPTHLIKTRGQQATLRCSPISGHTSVYWYQQALGLGLQFLLWYDEGEERNRGNFPPRFSGRQFPNYSSELNVNALELEDSALYLCASSLGSTSDTQYFGPGTRLTVL.

The chain links TRBV28 to TRBJ2-3; a weak D match, TRBD2 (6 bases). The V and J ends lost 4 bases and 6 bases respectively, with 14 bases between them. Germline V gene lookup returns CDR1 MDHEN and CDR2 SYDVKM. CDR3 size: 14 residues. The CDR3 loop is CASSSRGRGDTQYF. The DNA of the CDR3 is TGTGCCAGCAGTTCTCGGGGCCGGGGGGATACGCAGTATTTT.

In this sample, this clone turned up a few times. The genes are TRBV6-4 and TRBJ1-1; TRBD1 might be the D (6 bases). The ends were cut back, 4 bases at V and 4 bases at J, with 13 bases in the middle. This CDR3 comprises 14 residues. Germline CDR1 and CDR2: MRHNA and SNTAGT. The CDR3, as DNA: TGTGCCAGCAGTGTTCGTACAGGGTCCACTGAAGCTTTCTTT. Its protein is CASSVRTGSTEAFF.

This CDR3 reads CASSAGDWGYNEQFF. As DNA, the CDR3 is TGCGCCAGCAGTGCCGGAGACTGGGGTTACAATGAGCAGTTCTTC. The V gene is TRBV5-1, the J gene TRBJ2-1; D not certain. The V gene lost 5 bases and the J gene lost 4 bases, with 16 bases spanning the gap. This CDR3 contains 15 residues. CDR1 is SGHRS and CDR2 is YFSETQ in the germline V gene.

With regard to this clone: This same CDR3 is encoded by further DNA sequences in the sample. The rearrangement links TRBV30 to TRBJ2-3, with D possibly matching TRBD1 (6 bases). Trimming shortened V by 2 bases and J by 1 base, and 16 bases separated the two germline ends. Germline V gene lookup returns CDR1 GTSNPN and CDR2 SVGIG (reference sequence). The CDR3 contains 16 residues. The CDR3 nucleotides are TGTGCCTGGAGTAGTTCCACAGGGTGGGGCACAGATACGCAGTATTTT. As protein: CAWSSSTGWGTDTQYF.

The chain uses TRBV7-9 and TRBJ2-1; D gene uncertain. This CDR3 contains 14 residues. Trimming left V 7 bases short and J 7 bases short, with 17 bases between. Germline CDR1 and CDR2: SEHNR and FQNEAQ (reference sequence). CDR3 sequence reads: CASIRLGARNEQFF. The CDR3 DNA is TGTGCCAGCATCCGGCTAGGAGCTCGGAATGAGCAGTTCTTC.

This rearrangement joins TRBV30 to TRBJ2-5, with D possibly being TRBD1 or TRBD2 (5 bases each). V lost 4 bases and J lost 9, with 21 bases in between. Per the germline V gene, CDR1 is GTSNPN and CDR2 is SVGIG (reference sequence). The CDR3 contains 14 residues. CDR3 sequence reads: CAWTMDLGMGAQYF. In DNA form, the CDR3 reads TGTGCCTGGACCATGGACCTGGGCATGGGGGCCCAGTACTTC.

J is TRBJ1-5 and V is TRBV30; no clear D gene. Deletions cut 2 bases from V and 3 bases from J, with 14 bases between. Germline loops: CDR1 GTSNPN, CDR2 SVGIG (reference sequence). The CDR3 is 15 amino acids. The CDR3 reads CAWSKGLNFNQPQHF. The CDR3 DNA follows: TGTGCCTGGAGTAAAGGGCTTAACTTCAATCAGCCCCAGCATTTT. The whole variable domain, filled in from reference TRBV30 and TRBJ1-5, reads SQTIHQWPATLVQPVGSPLSLECTVEGTSNPNLYWYRQAAGRGLQLLFYSVGIGQISSEVPQNLSASRPQDRQFILSSKKLLLSDSGFYLCAWSKGLNFNQPQHFGDGTRLSIL.

This rearrangement joins TRBV5-1 to TRBJ1-4, with 8 bases fitting TRBD1. Germline V CDR1 and CDR2: SGHRS, YFSETQ. The CDR3 extends over 15 amino acids. The J segment lost 2 bases and the V segment lost 4 bases, leaving 4 bases of the junction unmatched. The CDR3, as DNA: TGCGCCAGCAGCCCGACAGGGGACACTAATGAAAAACTGTTTTTT. Translated, it gives CASSPTGDTNEKLFF.

The CDR3: CASSPGTSRNTGELFF. The CDR3 bases are TGTGCCAGCAGCCCCGGGACTAGCCGGAACACCGGGGAGCTGTTTTTT. This chain links TRBV7-2 with TRBJ2-2; TRBD2 aligns across 9 bases. The length of the CDR3 is 16 residues. With V trimmed by 5 bases and J by 1 base, 5 bases remained unmatched. CDR1 is SGHTA, CDR2 FQGNSA, per germline.

The sample holds a few counts of this clone. The rearrangement joins TRBV5-1 to TRBJ1-4; a weak D match, TRBD1 (5 bases). Germline CDR1 is SGHRS and CDR2 is YFSETQ. V gave up 4 bases and J gave up 0 bases, with 10 bases separating them. This CDR3 contains 15 residues. This CDR3 reads CASSRGRATNEKLFF. The CDR3 DNA follows: TGCGCCAGCAGCCGGGGACGGGCAACTAATGAAAAACTGTTTTTT. Complete variable domain (other parts from reference TRBV5-1 and TRBJ1-4): KAGVTQTPRYLIKTRGQQVTLSCSPISGHRSVSWYQQTPGQGLQFLFEYFSETQRNKGNFPGRFSGRQFSNSRSEMNVSTLELGDSALYLCASSRGRATNEKLFFGSGTQLSVL.

The CDR3 sequence: CASSSTSGTSIDTYF. The CDR3 DNA sequence: TGTGCCAGCAGCTCCACCTCCGGGACTAGCATCGACACGTATTTT. V is TRBV7-8 and J is TRBJ2-3; 9 nucleotides align to TRBD2. The CDR3 runs to 15 residues. Germline V CDR1 and CDR2: SGHVS, FQNEAQ. V shed 4 bases, J shed 14 bases, and the junction held 16 bases outside the gene matches.

The V and J genes are TRBV15 and TRBJ2-7; no clear D gene. The CDR3 has 15 amino acids. In germline, CDR1 is LNHNV, CDR2 YYDKDF (reference sequence). Trimming pared 2 bases from V and 4 bases from J, leaving 15 bases between. The CDR3: CATSRPTTRPYEQYF. The CDR3 nucleotides are TGTGCCACCAGCAGACCAACGACAAGGCCTTACGAGCAGTACTTC.

The rearrangement joins TRBV18 to TRBJ2-7; TRBD2 agrees at 9 bases. This CDR3 is built from 17 residues. From germline, CDR1 is KGHSH and CDR2 LQKENI. The trim removed 4 bases at V and 2 bases at J, leaving 12 bases unmatched. The CDR3 DNA reads as TGTGCCAGCTCACTTATGATAGCTAGCGGGACCCCCTACGAGCAGTACTTC. Its protein product is CASSLMIASGTPYEQYF. The whole variable domain, remainder taken from reference TRBV18 and TRBJ2-7, is NAGVMQNPRHLVRRRGQEARLRCSPMKGHSHVYWYRQLPEEGLKFMVYLQKENIIDESGMPKERFSAEFPKEGPSILRIQQVVRGDSAAYFCASSLMIASGTPYEQYFGPGTRLTVT.

This chain uses TRBV10-2 with TRBJ1-2; unclear D gene. The CDR3 has 15 residues. Germline V gene lookup returns CDR1 WSHSY and CDR2 SAAADI. V was shortened by 2 bases and J by 7 bases, with 17 bases between the two germline ends. The CDR3 is CASSEGRAPFSGYTF. DNA for the CDR3: TGCGCCAGCAGTGAGGGCAGAGCCCCCTTTAGTGGCTACACCTTC.

The chain is built from TRBV27 and TRBJ2-1; 8 bases align to TRBD2. Germline trimming cut 6 bases from V and 6 bases from J; bases unmatched to any gene: 10. CDR3 length equals 15 residues. Germline-derived CDR1 and CDR2 are MNHEY and SMNVEV (reference sequence). The CDR3 DNA reads TGTGCCAGCAGACAGAAAAGCGGGAGCGGCAATGAGCAGTTCTTC. Translating gives CASRQKSGSGNEQFF.

This CDR3 reads CASSFSSGSRTDTQYF. The CDR3 DNA is TGTGCCAGCAGCTTTTCGAGCGGGAGTCGAACAGATACGCAGTATTTT. The rearrangement joins TRBV7-2 to TRBJ2-3; 8 bases are a match to TRBD2. Germline-derived CDR1 and CDR2 are SGHTA and FQGNSA. Losses at the gene ends were 3 bases for V and 3 bases for J; bases not matched to a gene: 8. CDR3 length equals 16 residues.

The CDR3 DNA sequence: TGTGCCAGCAGCTTAGTACAGAGCTATGGCTACACCTTC. This gives the protein CASSLVQSYGYTF. The chain uses TRBV7-2 and TRBJ1-2, with D hard to call. In germline, CDR1 is SGHTA, CDR2 FQGNSA. The CDR3 has 13 residues. Trimming left V 1 base short and J 4 bases short, with 7 bases between.

V usage is TRBV11-2 and J usage is TRBJ2-1, with a weak D call TRBD2 (5 bases). Germline CDR1 SGHAT, CDR2 FQNNGV. This CDR3 comprises 12 residues. Deletions cut 5 bases from V and 8 bases from J, with 10 bases between. CDR3 sequence: CASSPGLDEQFF. The CDR3 bases are TGTGCCAGCAGCCCCGGACTTGATGAGCAGTTCTTC.

The CDR3 region has the DNA TGCGCCAGCAGCCAGCTGGACAGGGGATGGACTAATGAAAAACTGTTTTTT. Its translation: CASSQLDRGWTNEKLFF. J is TRBJ1-4 and V is TRBV4-1; 9 nucleotides align to TRBD1. Germline CDR1 reads MGHRA; CDR2 reads YSYEKL. V was clipped by 3 bases and J by 2 bases; unmatched bases: 7. The CDR3 totals 17 residues.

This chain connects TRBV5-1 to TRBJ2-1; 7 bases fit TRBD2. The CDR3 loop spans 17 amino acids. Germline-derived CDR1 and CDR2 are SGHRS and YFSETQ. Losses at the gene ends were 4 bases for V and 2 bases for J; bases not matched to a gene: 12. CDR3 in amino acids: CASSPGRGGTTYNEQFF. For the CDR3, the DNA is TGCGCCAGCAGCCCTGGGAGGGGCGGGACGACCTACAATGAGCAGTTCTTC.